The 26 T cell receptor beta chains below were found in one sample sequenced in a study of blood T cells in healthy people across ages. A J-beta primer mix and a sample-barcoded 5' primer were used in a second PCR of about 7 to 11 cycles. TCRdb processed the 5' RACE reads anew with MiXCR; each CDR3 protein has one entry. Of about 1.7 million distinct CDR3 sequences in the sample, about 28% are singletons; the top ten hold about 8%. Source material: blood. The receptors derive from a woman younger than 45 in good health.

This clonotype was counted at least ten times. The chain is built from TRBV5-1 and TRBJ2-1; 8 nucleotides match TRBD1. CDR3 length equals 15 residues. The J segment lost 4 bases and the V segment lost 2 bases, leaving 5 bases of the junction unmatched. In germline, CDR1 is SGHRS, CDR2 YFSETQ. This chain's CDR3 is CASSLGQGKYNEQFF. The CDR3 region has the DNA TGCGCCAGCAGCTTAGGACAGGGAAAGTACAATGAGCAGTTCTTC.

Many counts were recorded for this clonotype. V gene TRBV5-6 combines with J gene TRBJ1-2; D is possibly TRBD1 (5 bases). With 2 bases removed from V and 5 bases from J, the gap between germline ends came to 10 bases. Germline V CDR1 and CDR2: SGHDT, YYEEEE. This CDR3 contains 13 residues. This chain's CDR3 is CASSLFSGYGYTF. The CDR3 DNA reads TGTGCCAGCAGCTTATTTTCAGGGTATGGCTACACCTTC. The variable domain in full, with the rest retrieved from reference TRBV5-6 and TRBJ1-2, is DAGVTQSPTHLIKTRGQQVTLRCSPKSGHDTVSWYQQALGQGPQFIFQYYEEEERQRGNFPDRFSGHQFPNYSSELNVNALLLGDSALYLCASSLFSGYGYTFGSGTRLTVV.

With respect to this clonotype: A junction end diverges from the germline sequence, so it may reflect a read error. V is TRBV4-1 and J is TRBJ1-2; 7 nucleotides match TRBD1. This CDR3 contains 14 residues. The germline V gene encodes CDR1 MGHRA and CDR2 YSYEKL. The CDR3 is CASSHLARGGGCTF. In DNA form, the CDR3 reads TGCGCCAGCAGCCACCTGGCGAGGGGAGGGGGCTGCACCTTC.

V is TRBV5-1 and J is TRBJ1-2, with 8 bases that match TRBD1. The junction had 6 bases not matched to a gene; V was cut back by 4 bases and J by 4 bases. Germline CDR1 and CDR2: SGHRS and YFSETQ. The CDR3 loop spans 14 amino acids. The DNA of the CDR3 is TGCGCCAGCAGCAAACGGGACAGGAGCTATGGCTACACCTTC. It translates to CASSKRDRSYGYTF.

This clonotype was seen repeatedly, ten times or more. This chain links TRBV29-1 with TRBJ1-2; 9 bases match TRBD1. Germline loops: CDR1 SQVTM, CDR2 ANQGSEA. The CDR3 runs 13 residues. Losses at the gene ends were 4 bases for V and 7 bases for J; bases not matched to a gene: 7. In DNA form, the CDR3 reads TGCAGCGTTGTGGGGACAGGGTATAGTGGCTACACCTTC. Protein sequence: CSVVGTGYSGYTF.

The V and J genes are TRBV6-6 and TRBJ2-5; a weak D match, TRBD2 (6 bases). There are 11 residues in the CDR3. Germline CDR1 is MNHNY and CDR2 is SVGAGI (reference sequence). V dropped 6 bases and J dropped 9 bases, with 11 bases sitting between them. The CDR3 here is CASSGRLAQYF. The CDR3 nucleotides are TGTGCCAGCAGCGGTCGACTAGCCCAGTACTTC.

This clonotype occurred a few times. CDR3 in DNA: TGTGCCAGCAGTTACCCGCGGCGGGATAGGAATGAGCAGTTCTTC. This codes for CASSYPRRDRNEQFF. This chain joins TRBV6-5 and TRBJ2-1, with a tentative D call TRBD2 (6 bases). Trimming pared 2 bases from V and 7 bases from J, leaving 15 bases between. Germline assignment: CDR1 MNHEY and CDR2 SVGAGI. The length of the CDR3 is 15 residues.

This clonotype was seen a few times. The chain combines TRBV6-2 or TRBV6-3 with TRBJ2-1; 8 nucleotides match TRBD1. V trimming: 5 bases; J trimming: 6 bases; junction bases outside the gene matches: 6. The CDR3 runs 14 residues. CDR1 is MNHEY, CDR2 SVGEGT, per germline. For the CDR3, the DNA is TGTGCCAGCAGTACGGACAGGGATGTCAATGAGCAGTTCTTC. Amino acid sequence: CASSTDRDVNEQFF.

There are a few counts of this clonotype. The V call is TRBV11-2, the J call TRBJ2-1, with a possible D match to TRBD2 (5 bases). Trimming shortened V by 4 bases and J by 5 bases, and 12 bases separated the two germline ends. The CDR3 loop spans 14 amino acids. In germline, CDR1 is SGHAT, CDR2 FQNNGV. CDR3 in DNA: TGTGCCAGCAGCTCAAACGGGAACCACAATGAGCAGTTCTTC. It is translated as CASSSNGNHNEQFF. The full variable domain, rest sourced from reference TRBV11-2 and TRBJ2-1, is EAGVAQSPRYKIIEKRQSVAFWCNPISGHATLYWYQQILGQGPKLLIQFQNNGVVDDSQLPKDRFSAERLKGVDSTLKIQPAKLEDSAVYLCASSSNGNHNEQFFGPGTRLTVL.

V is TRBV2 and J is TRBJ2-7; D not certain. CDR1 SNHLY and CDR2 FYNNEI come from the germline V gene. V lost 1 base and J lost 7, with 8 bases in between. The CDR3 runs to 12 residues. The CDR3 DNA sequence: TGTGCCAGCAGTGAAGTACAGCCTGAGCAGTACTTC. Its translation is CASSEVQPEQYF.

In DNA, the CDR3 is TGCGCCAGCAGCCAAGATTCCGGGACTGGCTACAATGAGCAGTTCTTC. Protein product: CASSQDSGTGYNEQFF. V and J are TRBV4-3 and TRBJ2-1; weak D call: TRBD2 (6 bases). CDR1 LGHNA and CDR2 YSLEER come from the germline V gene. The germline V and J ends were trimmed by 0 bases and 3 bases, with 12 bases remaining between them. The CDR3 length is 16 residues.

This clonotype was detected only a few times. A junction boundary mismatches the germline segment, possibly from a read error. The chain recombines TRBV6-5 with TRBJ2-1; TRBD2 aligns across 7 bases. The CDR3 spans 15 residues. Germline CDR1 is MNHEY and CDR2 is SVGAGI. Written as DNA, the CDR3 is TGTGCCGGCAGTCCGCCCGGACTAGTCAACAATGAGCAGTTCTTC. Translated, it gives CAGSPPGLVNNEQFF.

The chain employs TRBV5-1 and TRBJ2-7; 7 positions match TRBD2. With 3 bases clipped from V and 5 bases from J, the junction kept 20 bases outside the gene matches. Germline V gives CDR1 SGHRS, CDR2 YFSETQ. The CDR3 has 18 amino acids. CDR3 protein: CASSSPNLTNGRINEQYF. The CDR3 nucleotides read TGCGCCAGCAGCTCACCTAATCTGACTAACGGGAGGATAAACGAGCAGTACTTC.

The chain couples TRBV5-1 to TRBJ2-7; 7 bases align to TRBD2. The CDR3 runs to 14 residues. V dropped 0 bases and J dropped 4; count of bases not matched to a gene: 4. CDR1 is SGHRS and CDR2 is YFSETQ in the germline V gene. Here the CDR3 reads CASSLERDTYEQYF. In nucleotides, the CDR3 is TGCGCCAGCAGCTTGGAGCGGGATACTTACGAGCAGTACTTC.

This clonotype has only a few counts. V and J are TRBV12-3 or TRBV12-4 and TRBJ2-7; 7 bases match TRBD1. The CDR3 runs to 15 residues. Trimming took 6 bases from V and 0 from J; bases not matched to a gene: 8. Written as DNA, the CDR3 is TGTGCCAGCAGCGGGACAGCGCGTATCTCCTACGAGCAGTACTTC. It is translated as CASSGTARISYEQYF.

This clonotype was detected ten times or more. The CDR3 reads CASSYSTGASEQYF. The CDR3 nucleotides read TGTGCCAGCAGTTACTCTACGGGAGCCAGCGAGCAGTACTTC. This chain joins TRBV6-6 and TRBJ2-7; D might be TRBD2 (6 bases). The CDR3 covers 14 residues. Trimming removed 0 bases at V and 6 bases at J, with 12 bases between. Germline assignment: CDR1 MNHNY and CDR2 SVGAGI (reference sequence).

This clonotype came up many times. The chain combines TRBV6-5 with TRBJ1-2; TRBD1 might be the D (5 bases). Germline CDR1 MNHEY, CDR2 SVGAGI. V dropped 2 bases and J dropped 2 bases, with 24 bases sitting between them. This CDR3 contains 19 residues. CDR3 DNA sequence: TGTGCCAGCAGTTACGGATACGAAGGGACCGCGAGAATAAACTATGGCTACACCTTC. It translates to CASSYGYEGTARINYGYTF.

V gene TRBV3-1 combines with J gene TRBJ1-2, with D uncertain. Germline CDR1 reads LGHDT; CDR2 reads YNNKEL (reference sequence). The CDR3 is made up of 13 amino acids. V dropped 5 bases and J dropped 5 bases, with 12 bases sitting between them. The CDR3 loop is CASSTRREYGYTF. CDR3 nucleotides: TGTGCCAGCAGCACAAGGCGGGAGTATGGCTACACCTTC.

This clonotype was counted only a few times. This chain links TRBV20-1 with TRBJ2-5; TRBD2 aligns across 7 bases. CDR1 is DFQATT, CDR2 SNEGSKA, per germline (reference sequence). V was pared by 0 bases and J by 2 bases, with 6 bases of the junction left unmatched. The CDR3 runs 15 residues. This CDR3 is CSARDLAAFQETQYF. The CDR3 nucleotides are TGCAGTGCTAGAGATCTAGCGGCATTTCAAGAGACCCAGTACTTC.

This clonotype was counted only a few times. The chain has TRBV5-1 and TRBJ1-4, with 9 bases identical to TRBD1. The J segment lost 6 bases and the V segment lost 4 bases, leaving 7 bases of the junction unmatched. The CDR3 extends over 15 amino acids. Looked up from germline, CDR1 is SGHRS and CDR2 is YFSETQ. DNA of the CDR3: TGCGCCAGCAGCAACTCCGGGACAGGGCATGAAAAACTGTTTTTT. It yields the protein CASSNSGTGHEKLFF.

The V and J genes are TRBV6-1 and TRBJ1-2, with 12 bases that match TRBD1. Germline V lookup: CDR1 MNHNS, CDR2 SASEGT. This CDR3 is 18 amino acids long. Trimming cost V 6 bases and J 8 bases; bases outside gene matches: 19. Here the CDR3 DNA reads TGTGCCAGCAGCCCCAAAGGGGTCGGGACAGGGGGCGTGAAGGGCTACACCTTC. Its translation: CASSPKGVGTGGVKGYTF.

The CDR3 is CASSPSTGSNYGYTF. CDR3 nucleotide sequence: TGCGCCAGCAGCCCCTCGACAGGTTCTAACTATGGCTACACCTTC. The chain uses TRBV5-1 and TRBJ1-2; TRBD1 is a possible D gene (6 bases). V was trimmed by 4 bases and J by 0 bases, leaving 13 bases between them. CDR1 SGHRS and CDR2 YFSETQ come from the germline V gene. CDR3 size: 15 residues.

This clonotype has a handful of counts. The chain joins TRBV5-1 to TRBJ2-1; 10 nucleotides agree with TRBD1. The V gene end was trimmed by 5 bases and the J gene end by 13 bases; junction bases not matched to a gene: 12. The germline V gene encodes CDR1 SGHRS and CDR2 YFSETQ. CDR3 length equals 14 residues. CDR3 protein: CASRTGTGEIPQFF. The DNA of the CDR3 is TGCGCCAGCAGGACCGGGACAGGGGAGATCCCTCAGTTCTTC. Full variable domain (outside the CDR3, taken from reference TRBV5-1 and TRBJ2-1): KAGVTQTPRYLIKTRGQQVTLSCSPISGHRSVSWYQQTPGQGLQFLFEYFSETQRNKGNFPGRFSGRQFSNSRSEMNVSTLELGDSALYLCASRTGTGEIPQFFGPGTRLTVL.

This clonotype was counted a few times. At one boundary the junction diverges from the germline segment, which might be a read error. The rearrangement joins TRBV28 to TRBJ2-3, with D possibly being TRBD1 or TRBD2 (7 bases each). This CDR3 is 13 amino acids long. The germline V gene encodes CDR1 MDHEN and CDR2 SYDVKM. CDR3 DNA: TGTGCCAGCAGTCACGCAGGGGGGGATACGCGGTATTTT. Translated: CASSHAGGDTRYF.

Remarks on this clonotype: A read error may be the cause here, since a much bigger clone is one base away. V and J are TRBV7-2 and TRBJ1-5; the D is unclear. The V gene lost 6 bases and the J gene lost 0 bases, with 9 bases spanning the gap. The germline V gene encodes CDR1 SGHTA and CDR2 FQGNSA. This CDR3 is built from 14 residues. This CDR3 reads CASSVGISNQPQHF. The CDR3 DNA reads TGTGCCAGCAGTGTAGGGATTAGCAATCAGCCCCAGCATTTT.

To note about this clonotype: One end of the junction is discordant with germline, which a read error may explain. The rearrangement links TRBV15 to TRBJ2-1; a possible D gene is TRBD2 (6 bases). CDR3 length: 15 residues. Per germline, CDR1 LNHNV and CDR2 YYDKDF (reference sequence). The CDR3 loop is CAASRDSGFRNEQFF. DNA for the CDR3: TGTGCCGCCAGCAGGGATAGCGGTTTTCGGAATGAGCAGTTCTTC.